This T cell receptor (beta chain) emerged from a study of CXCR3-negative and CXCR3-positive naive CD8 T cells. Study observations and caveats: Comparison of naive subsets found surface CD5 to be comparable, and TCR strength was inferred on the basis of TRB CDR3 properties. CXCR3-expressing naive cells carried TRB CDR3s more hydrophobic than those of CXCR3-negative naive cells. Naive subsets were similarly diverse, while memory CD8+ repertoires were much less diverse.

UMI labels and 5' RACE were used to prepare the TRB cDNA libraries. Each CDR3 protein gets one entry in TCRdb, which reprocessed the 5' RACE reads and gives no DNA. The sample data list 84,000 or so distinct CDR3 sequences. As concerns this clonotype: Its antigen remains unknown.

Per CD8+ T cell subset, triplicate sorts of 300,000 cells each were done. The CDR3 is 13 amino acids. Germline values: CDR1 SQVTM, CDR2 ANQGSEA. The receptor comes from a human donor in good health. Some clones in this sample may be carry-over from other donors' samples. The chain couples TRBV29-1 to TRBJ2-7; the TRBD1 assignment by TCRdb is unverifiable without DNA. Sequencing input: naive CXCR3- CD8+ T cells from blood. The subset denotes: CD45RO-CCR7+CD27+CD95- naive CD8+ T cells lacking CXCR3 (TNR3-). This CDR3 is CSVEKTGFYEQYF.